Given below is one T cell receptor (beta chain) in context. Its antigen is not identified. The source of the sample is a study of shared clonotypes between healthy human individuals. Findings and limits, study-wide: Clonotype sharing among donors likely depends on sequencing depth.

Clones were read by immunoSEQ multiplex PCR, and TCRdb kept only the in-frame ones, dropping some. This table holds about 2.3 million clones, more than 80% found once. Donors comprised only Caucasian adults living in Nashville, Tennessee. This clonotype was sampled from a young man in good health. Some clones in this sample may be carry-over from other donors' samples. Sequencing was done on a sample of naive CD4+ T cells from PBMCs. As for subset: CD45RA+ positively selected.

CDR3 loop: CASSRTGANNEQFF. In nucleotides, the CDR3 is TGTGCCAGCAGCCGCACCGGGGCTAACAATGAGCAGTTCTTC. The chain recombines TRBV7-7 with TRBJ2-1, with D perhaps TRBD1 or TRBD2 (5 bases each). CDR1 and CDR2 from the germline V gene are SSHAT and FNYEAQ (reference sequence). The V end lost 5 bases, the J end lost 5 bases, and 13 bases lay between the germline ends. CDR3 length: 14 amino acids.